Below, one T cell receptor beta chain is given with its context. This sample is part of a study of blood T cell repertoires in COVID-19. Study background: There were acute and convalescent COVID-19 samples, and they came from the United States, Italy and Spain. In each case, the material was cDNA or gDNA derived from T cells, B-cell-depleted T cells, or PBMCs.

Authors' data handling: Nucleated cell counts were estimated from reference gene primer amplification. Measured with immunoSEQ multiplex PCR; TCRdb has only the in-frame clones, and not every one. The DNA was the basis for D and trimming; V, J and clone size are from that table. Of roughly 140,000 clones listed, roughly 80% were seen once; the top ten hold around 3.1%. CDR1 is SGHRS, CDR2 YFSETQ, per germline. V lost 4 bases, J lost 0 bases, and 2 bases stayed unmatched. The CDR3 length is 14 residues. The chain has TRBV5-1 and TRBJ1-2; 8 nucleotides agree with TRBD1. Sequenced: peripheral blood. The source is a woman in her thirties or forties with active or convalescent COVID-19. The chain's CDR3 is CASSVQGANYGYTF. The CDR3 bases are TGCGCCAGCAGCGTACAGGGGGCTAACTATGGCTACACCTTC. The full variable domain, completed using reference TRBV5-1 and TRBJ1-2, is KAGVTQTPRYLIKTRGQQVTLSCSPISGHRSVSWYQQTPGQGLQFLFEYFSETQRNKGNFPGRFSGRQFSNSRSEMNVSTLELGDSALYLCASSVQGANYGYTFGSGTRLTVV.